Listed here are 25 T cell receptor beta chains from one sample, sequenced in a study of shared clonotypes between healthy human individuals. Produced via immunoSEQ multiplex PCR; TCRdb's table is partial and in-frame only. Of about 1.1 million clones detected, more than 75% appear once; the ten largest clones hold more than 0.55%. The source material was memory CD4+ T cells from PBMCs. As to subset: CD45RA-negative fraction. The receptors derive from a man younger than 30 in good health. Some clones in this sample may be carry-over from other donors' samples.

Worth noting for this clone: Other DNA sequences of this sample code for an identical CDR3. This chain joins TRBV18 and TRBJ2-5, with 14 bases matching TRBD2. After removal of 3 bases from V and 5 bases from J, the junction contained 2 bases not matched to a gene. The germline gives CDR1 KGHSH, CDR2 LQKENI. The CDR3 covers 15 residues. The CDR3 reads CASSPGLAGDETQYF. As DNA, the CDR3 is TGTGCCAGCTCACCGGGACTAGCGGGAGATGAGACCCAGTACTTC.

Comment on this clone: Being one base from a much bigger clone, this may be a read error. The rearrangement links TRBV11-3 to TRBJ2-1; D unclear. Trimming shortened V by 1 base and J by 2 bases, and 3 bases separated the two germline ends. CDR3 size: 13 residues. The V gene's germline CDR1 is SGHNT and CDR2 YENEEA. The CDR3 is CASSLGAYNEQFF. In nucleotides, the CDR3 is TGTGCCAGCAGCTTAGGTGCCTACAATGAGCAGTTCTTC.

This sequence joins TRBV4-2 and TRBJ2-3; D remains unclear. The CDR3 has 15 residues. The germline gives CDR1 LGHNA, CDR2 YNFKEQ. Trimming took off 1 base at V and 1 base at J, with 9 bases between the two ends. This CDR3 is CASSQGGVGTDTQYF. CDR3 nucleotide sequence: TGTGCCAGCAGCCAAGGGGGTGTCGGCACAGATACGCAGTATTTT.

V gene TRBV29-1 combines with J gene TRBJ2-4; 9 bases are shared with TRBD2. Germline V gives CDR1 SQVTM, CDR2 ANQGSEA. This CDR3 is 14 amino acids long. J gave up 8 bases and V 5 bases, and 10 bases lay outside the gene matches. CDR3 region: CSVSGSGSVDIQYF. The CDR3, as DNA: TGCAGCGTTAGTGGTAGCGGGAGTGTTGACATTCAGTACTTC. Full variable domain (rest looked up from reference TRBV29-1 and TRBJ2-4): SAVISQKPSRDICQRGTSLTIQCQVDSQVTMMFWYRQQPGQSLTLIATANQGSEATYESGFVIDKFPISRPNLTFSTLTVSNMSPEDSSIYLCSVSGSGSVDIQYFGAGTRLSVL.

The CDR3 nucleotides are TGTGCCAGCAGCCCTACCGGACAGGGTGGAAACACCATATATTTT. This translates into CASSPTGQGGNTIYF. The chain combines TRBV7-2 with TRBJ1-3; 8 bases match TRBD1. Germline assignment: CDR1 SGHTA and CDR2 FQGNSA. The CDR3 is made up of 15 amino acids. The ends lost 5 bases at V and 3 bases at J; junction bases unmatched: 6.

The rearrangement links TRBV5-1 to TRBJ1-2, with D uncertain. This CDR3 comprises 13 residues. Per the germline V gene, CDR1 is SGHRS and CDR2 is YFSETQ. Trimming stripped 4 bases from V and 0 bases from J, with 7 bases between. The CDR3 region has the DNA TGCGCCAGCAGCCGAGACACTAACTATGGCTACACCTTC. It codes for CASSRDTNYGYTF.

The chain couples TRBV7-3 to TRBJ1-3, with D uncertain. The V gene's germline CDR1 is SGHTA and CDR2 FQGTGA. Trimming removed 1 base at V and 0 bases at J, with 10 bases between. CDR3 length: 16 amino acids. The CDR3 bases are TGTGCCAGCAGCTTAATCTCTCCAGGCTCTGGAAACACCATATATTTT. Its protein is CASSLISPGSGNTIYF. Full variable domain (outside the CDR3, taken from reference TRBV7-3 and TRBJ1-3): GAGVSQTPSNKVTEKGKYVELRCDPISGHTALYWYRQSLGQGPEFLIYFQGTGAADDSGLPNDRFFAVRPEGSVSTLKIQRTERGDSAVYLCASSLISPGSGNTIYFGEGSWLTVV.

The genes are TRBV5-8 and TRBJ1-4; D might be TRBD1 (5 bases). CDR1 and CDR2 (germline): SGHTS, YDEGEE. The CDR3 is made up of 16 amino acids. The V gene lost 2 bases and the J gene lost 0 bases, with 11 bases spanning the gap. Written as DNA, the CDR3 is TGTGCCAGCAGCTTTCGGGGCCAGGCAACTAATGAAAAACTGTTTTTT. Protein: CASSFRGQATNEKLFF.

The chain has TRBV7-2 and TRBJ1-3; D is unresolved. The V and J ends lost 5 bases and 5 bases respectively, with 16 bases between them. CDR1 is SGHTA, CDR2 FQGNSA, per germline. The CDR3 has 15 amino acids. The CDR3 region has the DNA TGTGCCAGCAGCCTCCAATCAAACACCCGAAACACCATATATTTT. Protein product: CASSLQSNTRNTIYF.

This rearrangement joins TRBV2 to TRBJ2-7, with 12 nucleotides matching TRBD2. The V segment lost 6 bases and the J segment 0 bases; nucleotides outside the gene matches: 9. CDR1 SNHLY and CDR2 FYNNEI come from the germline V gene. The CDR3 runs 17 residues. The CDR3 reads CASRRLAGGGSSYEQYF. The CDR3 region has the DNA TGTGCCAGCAGAAGGCTAGCGGGAGGGGGGAGCTCCTACGAGCAGTACTTC.

The chain couples TRBV27 to TRBJ1-1; 9 nucleotides match TRBD1. The V and J ends lost 6 bases and 12 bases, in that order; junction bases with no gene match: 14. Germline CDR1 and CDR2: MNHEY and SMNVEV (reference sequence). CDR3 length: 14 residues. CDR3 sequence reads: CASSQGSGQGVTFF. For the CDR3, the DNA is TGTGCCAGCAGCCAAGGCTCGGGACAGGGTGTAACTTTCTTT.

The chain carries TRBV2 and TRBJ1-5; D is possibly TRBD1 (5 bases). This CDR3 has 14 residues. Trimming removed 8 bases from V and 7 bases from J, with 18 bases in between. Germline V gene data show CDR1 as SNHLY and CDR2 as FYNNEI. In DNA, the CDR3 is TGTGCCAGCCGAGAACACGGGGGTATGCAGCCCCAGCATTTT. Translating it yields CASREHGGMQPQHF.

The chain uses TRBV10-3 and TRBJ1-4; 8 bases fit TRBD1. The CDR3 has 14 amino acids. CDR1 and CDR2 from the germline V gene are ENHRY and SYGVKD. The V gene end was trimmed by 6 bases and the J gene end by 6 bases; junction bases not matched to a gene: 6. The DNA of the CDR3 is TGTGCCATCAGAAGAGACAGGGGTGATGAAAAACTGTTTTTT. Encoded protein: CAIRRDRGDEKLFF.

The chain combines TRBV7-2 with TRBJ1-1, with a tentative D call TRBD1 (6 bases). The germline V gene has CDR1 SGHTA and CDR2 FQGNSA. The CDR3 has 14 residues. The V end was cut by 5 bases, the J end by 1 base, with 11 bases between. CDR3 protein: CASSGGHSNTEAFF. CDR3 in DNA: TGTGCCAGCAGCGGGGGACATTCGAACACTGAAGCTTTCTTT.

A remark on this clone: This likely reflects a read error, since a far larger clone is one base away. V gene TRBV30 combines with J gene TRBJ1-2; D not certain. Germline assignment: CDR1 GTSNPN and CDR2 SVGIG (reference sequence). This CDR3 comprises 13 residues. The DNA of the CDR3 is TGTACCTGGACCCCGGGCTCCAGTAATGGCTACACCTTC. This translates into CTWTPGSSNGYTF.

The rearrangement links TRBV28 to TRBJ1-5; TRBD1 is a possible D gene (5 bases). The CDR3 totals 15 residues. CDR1 and CDR2 (germline): MDHEN, SYDVKM. The V and J ends lost 6 bases and 0 bases respectively, with 12 bases between them. The CDR3 sequence: CASSRETASNQPQHF. The CDR3 DNA reads TGTGCCAGCAGCCGTGAGACAGCTAGCAATCAGCCCCAGCATTTT.

The gene calls are TRBV6-6 and TRBJ2-3, with unresolved D. V shed 5 bases and J shed 1 base, with 1 base lying between them. Germline CDR1 is MNHNY and CDR2 is SVGAGI (reference sequence). There are 11 residues in the CDR3. The CDR3 nucleotides read TGTGCCAGCAGTCGCACAGATACGCAGTATTTT. The encoded protein is CASSRTDTQYF.

The chain carries TRBV30 and TRBJ1-4, with D possibly matching TRBD1 (6 bases). The CDR3 loop spans 15 amino acids. V was shortened by 5 bases and J by 3 bases, with 16 bases between the two germline ends. Germline CDR1 reads GTSNPN; CDR2 reads SVGIG (reference sequence). DNA of the CDR3: TGTGCCTGGGGCGGGTCGGGGGCCCCTAATGAAAAACTGTTTTTT. Translation gives CAWGGSGAPNEKLFF.

The chain uses TRBV4-2 and TRBJ1-4, with 9 bases lining up with TRBD1. The germline CDR1 and CDR2 sequences are LGHNA and YNFKEQ. The CDR3 covers 16 residues. V trimming: 4 bases; J trimming: 6 bases; junction bases outside the gene matches: 9. CDR3 DNA: TGTGCCAGCAGCCTAGTTCGGGGACAGGGTGATGAAAAACTGTTTTTT. Encoded protein: CASSLVRGQGDEKLFF.

The CDR3 is CASSLGSDRGLLKGYTF. CDR3 nucleotide sequence: TGTGCCAGCAGCTTGGGCTCCGACAGGGGATTACTAAAGGGCTACACCTTC. This chain links TRBV5-6 with TRBJ1-2; 8 nucleotides align to TRBD1. The germline gives CDR1 SGHDT, CDR2 YYEEEE. CDR3 length: 17 residues. The ends lost 0 bases at V and 8 bases at J; junction bases unmatched: 15.

This clone was recorded many times. Other DNA sequences in this specimen translate into the identical CDR3. V gene TRBV7-2 combines with J gene TRBJ1-1; no clear D gene. This CDR3 contains 13 residues. The V gene lost 6 bases and the J gene lost 1 base, with 9 bases spanning the gap. Germline CDR1 SGHTA, CDR2 FQGNSA. The CDR3 sequence is CASSRQENTEAFF. In DNA form, the CDR3 reads TGTGCCAGCAGTCGCCAGGAGAACACTGAAGCTTTCTTT.

CDR3 DNA: TGCGCCAGCAGCCAAATACAGGGAACGTTCAATCAGCCCCAGCATTTT. Translation: CASSQIQGTFNQPQHF. V is TRBV4-1 and J is TRBJ1-5, with D possibly being TRBD1 (6 bases). CDR1 is MGHRA, CDR2 YSYEKL, per germline. This CDR3 has 16 residues. V was shortened by 2 bases and J by 3 bases, with 14 bases between the two germline ends.

This clone was seen at least ten times. The rearrangement uses TRBV18 and TRBJ1-5; 10 positions agree with TRBD1. This CDR3 comprises 15 residues. The germline gives CDR1 KGHSH, CDR2 LQKENI. V shed 6 bases, J shed 4 bases, and the junction held 6 bases outside the gene matches. CDR3 sequence: CASSRTGGGNQPQHF. The CDR3 nucleotides are TGTGCCAGCTCCCGGACAGGGGGTGGAAATCAGCCCCAGCATTTT.

This sequence joins TRBV11-2 and TRBJ1-2; D gene uncertain. From germline, CDR1 is SGHAT and CDR2 FQNNGV. This CDR3 is 13 amino acids long. Trimming left V 1 base short and J 3 bases short, with 6 bases between. The CDR3: CASSLGPYYGYTF. For the CDR3, the DNA is TGTGCCAGCAGCTTAGGACCATACTATGGCTACACCTTC.

CDR3 sequence: CASSPLGTGGGYNEQFF. The CDR3 DNA follows: TGTGCCAGCTCACCACTCGGGACAGGGGGCGGGTACAATGAGCAGTTCTTC. The chain recombines TRBV18 with TRBJ2-1; TRBD1 matches 12 bases. Germline trimming cut 1 base from V and 4 bases from J; bases unmatched to any gene: 5. This CDR3 is built from 17 residues. Germline-derived CDR1 and CDR2 are KGHSH and LQKENI.